These 17 T cell receptor beta chains originate from one sample sequenced in a study of T-cell reconstitution after alpha-beta-depleted transplantation in children. For TCRbeta, the library was prepared with unique molecular identifiers. TCRdb re-called the PCR reads with MiXCR, one entry per CDR3 protein. The data contain about 640,000 distinct CDR3 sequences, roughly 15% of them singletons. Sequenced here: PBMCs from the stem cell graft donor, sampled from the stem cell graft. Receptors were obtained from a human donor who donated a stem cell graft to a child with acute myeloid leukemia.

This clonotype was seen a few times. The genes are TRBV4-2 and TRBJ2-5; D could derive from TRBD1 or TRBD2 (5 bases each). Trimming left V 0 bases short and J 5 bases short, with 16 bases between. The V gene's germline CDR1 is LGHNA and CDR2 YNFKEQ. CDR3 size: 16 residues. The CDR3 DNA is TGTGCCAGCAGCCAAGAACAACCCGGGGCCGGGGAGACCCAGTACTTC. It encodes CASSQEQPGAGETQYF.

This clonotype was recorded at least ten times. The J gene is TRBJ2-7, the V gene TRBV10-3; 7 bases line up with TRBD2. Germline CDR1 reads ENHRY; CDR2 reads SYGVKD. The trim removed 4 bases at V and 4 bases at J, leaving 4 bases unmatched. The CDR3 consists of 13 residues. CDR3 in amino acids: CAISATSAYEQYF. The CDR3 DNA is TGTGCCATCAGTGCTACTAGCGCATACGAGCAGTACTTC.

This clonotype was counted many times. The V gene is TRBV7-9, the J gene TRBJ2-1; D not resolved. The germline gives CDR1 SEHNR, CDR2 FQNEAQ (reference sequence). The CDR3 is 15 amino acids. V lost 4 bases, J lost 0 bases, and 10 bases lay in between. CDR3 loop: CASSSTLLSYNEQFF. Here the CDR3 DNA reads TGTGCCAGCAGCTCCACGCTCCTCTCCTACAATGAGCAGTTCTTC.

The chain has TRBV9 and TRBJ1-2, with 10 nucleotides matching TRBD1. J lost 6 bases, V lost 3 bases, and 8 bases had no gene match. Per the germline V gene, CDR1 is SGDLS and CDR2 is YYNGEE. This CDR3 spans 15 amino acids. The CDR3 loop reads CASSALTGGADGYTF. Written as DNA, the CDR3 is TGTGCCAGCAGCGCTTTGACAGGGGGCGCGGATGGCTACACCTTC. The variable domain in full, with the rest retrieved from reference TRBV9 and TRBJ1-2, is DSGVTQTPKHLITATGQRVTLRCSPRSGDLSVYWYQQSLDQGLQFLIQYYNGEERAKGNILERFSAQQFPDLHSELNLSSLELGDSALYFCASSALTGGADGYTFGSGTRLTVV.

This clonotype turned up a few times. The chain couples TRBV11-3 to TRBJ2-2; D is possibly TRBD1 or TRBD2 (5 bases each). The V gene lost 5 bases and the J gene lost 6 bases, with 16 bases spanning the gap. This CDR3 comprises 15 residues. The germline V gene encodes CDR1 SGHNT and CDR2 YENEEA. The CDR3 DNA follows: TGTGCCAGCAGCCCCCGGCAGGGAGTCGCCGGGGAGCTGTTTTTT. This translates into CASSPRQGVAGELFF. Supplemented by reference TRBV11-3 and TRBJ2-2, the full variable domain reads EAGVVQSPRYKIIEKKQPVAFWCNPISGHNTLYWYLQNLGQGPELLIRYENEEAVDDSQLPKDRFSAERLKGVDSTLKIQPAELGDSAVYLCASSPRQGVAGELFFGEGSRLTVL.

The chain combines TRBV7-2 with TRBJ1-3, with TRBD1 as a possible D gene (5 bases). The CDR3 sequence is 13 residues long. V was clipped by 5 bases and J by 11 bases, with 16 bases between them. Germline loops: CDR1 SGHTA, CDR2 FQGNSA. Here the CDR3 reads CASSPGDLRPIYF. The CDR3 DNA follows: TGTGCCAGCAGCCCGGGGGACTTGCGCCCCATATATTTT.

This clonotype has more than one count but fewer than ten. This chain uses TRBV15 with TRBJ2-5, with 9 bases lining up with TRBD1. With V trimmed by 4 bases and J by 3 bases, 6 bases remained unmatched. The germline V gene has CDR1 LNHNV and CDR2 YYDKDF (reference sequence). This CDR3 is built from 15 residues. The CDR3 DNA reads as TGTGCCACCAGCACGTTACAGGGGGCAGAAGAGACCCAGTACTTC. It codes for CATSTLQGAEETQYF.

This clonotype was observed a handful of times. J is TRBJ1-1 and V is TRBV5-6; D unclear. The V end was cut by 0 bases, the J end by 1 base, with 16 bases between. The CDR3 is 17 amino acids. CDR1 is SGHDT, CDR2 YYEEEE, per germline. The CDR3 nucleotides are TGTGCCAGCAGCTTGGAATTTTCGGGCAGCAAGAACACTGAAGCTTTCTTT. Amino acids: CASSLEFSGSKNTEAFF.

J is TRBJ1-5 and V is TRBV6-2 or TRBV6-3; 8 bases agree with TRBD1. CDR3 length: 16 amino acids. Germline CDR1 MNHEY, CDR2 SVGEGT. V dropped 5 bases and J dropped 4; count of bases not matched to a gene: 10. The CDR3 DNA reads as TGTGCCAGCAGTACACGGACAGGGATGGATAATCAGCCCCAGCATTTT. As protein: CASSTRTGMDNQPQHF.

The J gene is TRBJ1-1, the V gene TRBV20-1; 10 bases match TRBD1. Trimming cost V 2 bases and J 10 bases; bases outside gene matches: 13. Per the germline V gene, CDR1 is DFQATT and CDR2 is SNEGSKA (reference sequence). This CDR3 is 15 amino acids long. The CDR3 here is CSARSGGQGWIGAFF. The CDR3, as DNA: TGCAGTGCTAGAAGTGGGGGACAGGGGTGGATTGGAGCTTTCTTT.

The V call is TRBV13, the J call TRBJ2-7; 8 bases agree with TRBD1. Unmatched junction bases numbered 7, after V lost 1 base and J lost 5 bases. The germline CDR1 and CDR2 sequences are PRHDT and FYEKMQ (reference sequence). CDR3 size: 15 residues. CDR3 DNA: TGTGCCAGCAGCTTAGCCCGGACAGGGTACCACGAGCAGTACTTC. Protein sequence: CASSLARTGYHEQYF.

The chain links TRBV4-1 to TRBJ1-6; D is unresolved. V gave up 0 bases and J gave up 8 bases, with 11 bases separating them. The CDR3 is 15 residues long. Germline V gene lookup returns CDR1 MGHRA and CDR2 YSYEKL. CDR3 protein: CASSQEAFWHSPLHF. Here the CDR3 DNA reads TGCGCCAGCAGCCAAGAGGCATTTTGGCATTCACCCCTCCACTTT.

This clonotype was seen a handful of times. The rearrangement links TRBV24-1 to TRBJ1-1; 7 bases map to TRBD1. CDR1 is KGHDR and CDR2 is SFDVKD in the germline V gene. Unmatched junction bases numbered 8, after V lost 4 bases and J lost 7 bases. This CDR3 is built from 14 residues. DNA for the CDR3: TGTGCCACCAGTGAACTCGCTCGACAGGGTGAAGCTTTCTTT. Translated: CATSELARQGEAFF.

The chain links TRBV20-1 to TRBJ1-1; D perhaps matches TRBD1 (5 bases). V lost 2 bases and J 5 bases, leaving 15 bases between the germline ends. The CDR3 has 14 residues. Germline-derived CDR1 and CDR2 are DFQATT and SNEGSKA (reference sequence). The CDR3 sequence is CSARPPGGRTEAFF. CDR3 DNA: TGCAGTGCTAGACCCCCGGGGGGGAGGACTGAAGCTTTCTTT.

This clonotype was recorded at least ten times. The rearrangement joins TRBV5-1 to TRBJ1-2; D remains unclear. Germline V lookup: CDR1 SGHRS, CDR2 YFSETQ. The CDR3 extends over 14 amino acids. Trimming took off 0 bases at V and 4 bases at J, with 10 bases between the two ends. The CDR3 loop reads CASSLAEGIYGYTF. DNA of the CDR3: TGCGCCAGCAGCTTGGCCGAGGGTATCTATGGCTACACCTTC.

This chain connects TRBV5-4 to TRBJ2-3; the match to TRBD1 covers 9 bases. This CDR3 region has 15 residues. The germline gives CDR1 SGHNT, CDR2 YYREEE (reference sequence). The trim removed 4 bases at V and 3 bases at J, leaving 6 bases unmatched. In DNA form, the CDR3 reads TGTGCCAGCAGCAGCAGGACAGGGGAGACAGATACGCAGTATTTT. As protein: CASSSRTGETDTQYF.

This clonotype was picked up a small number of times. This chain joins TRBV3-1 and TRBJ2-1; the D is unclear. Trimming stripped 1 base from V and 8 bases from J, with 6 bases between. The CDR3 sequence is 12 residues long. Germline V gene data show CDR1 as LGHDT and CDR2 as YNNKEL (reference sequence). The CDR3 loop reads CASSQGLYEQFF. The DNA of the CDR3 is TGTGCCAGCAGCCAAGGACTGTATGAGCAGTTCTTC.